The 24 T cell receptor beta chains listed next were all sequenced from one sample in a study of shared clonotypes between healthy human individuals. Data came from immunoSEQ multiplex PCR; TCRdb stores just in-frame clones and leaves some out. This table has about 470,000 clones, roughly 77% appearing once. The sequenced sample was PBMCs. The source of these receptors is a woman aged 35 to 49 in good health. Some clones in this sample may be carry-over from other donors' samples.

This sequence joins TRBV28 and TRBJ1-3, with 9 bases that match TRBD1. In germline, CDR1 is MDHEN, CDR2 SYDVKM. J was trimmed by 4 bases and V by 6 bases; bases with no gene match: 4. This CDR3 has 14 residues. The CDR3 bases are TGTGCCAGCAGCCGGACAGGGGAAGGAAACACCATATATTTT. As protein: CASSRTGEGNTIYF.

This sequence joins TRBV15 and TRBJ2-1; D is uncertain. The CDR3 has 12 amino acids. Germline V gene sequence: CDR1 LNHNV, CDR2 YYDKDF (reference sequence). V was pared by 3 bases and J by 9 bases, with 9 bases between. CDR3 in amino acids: CATSSRPVEQFF. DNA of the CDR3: TGTGCCACCAGCAGCCGACCCGTTGAGCAGTTCTTC.

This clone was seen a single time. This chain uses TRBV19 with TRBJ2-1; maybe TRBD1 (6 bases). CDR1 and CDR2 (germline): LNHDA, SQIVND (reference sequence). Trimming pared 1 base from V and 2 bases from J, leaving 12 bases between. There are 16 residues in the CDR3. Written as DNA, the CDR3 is TGTGCCAGTAGTATAGGTGGGGGCAGCGCCTACAATGAGCAGTTCTTC. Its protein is CASSIGGGSAYNEQFF.

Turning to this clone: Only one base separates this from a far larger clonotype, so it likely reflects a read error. The DNA for the CDR3 is TGTGCCAGCAGCCGTTTGCAGGGGTCCTCCAAAAACGTTCAGTACTTC. Translated: CASSRLQGSSKNVQYF. The gene calls are TRBV11-2 and TRBJ2-4; the D gene is possibly TRBD1 (6 bases). Germline loops: CDR1 SGHAT, CDR2 FQNNGV. The CDR3 runs 16 residues.

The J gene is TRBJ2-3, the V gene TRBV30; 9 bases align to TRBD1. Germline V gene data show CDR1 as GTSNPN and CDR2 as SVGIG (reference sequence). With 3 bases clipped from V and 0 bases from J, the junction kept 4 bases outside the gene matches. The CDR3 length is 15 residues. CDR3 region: CAWSGTGRSTDTQYF. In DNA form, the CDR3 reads TGTGCCTGGAGCGGGACAGGGAGGAGCACAGATACGCAGTATTTT.

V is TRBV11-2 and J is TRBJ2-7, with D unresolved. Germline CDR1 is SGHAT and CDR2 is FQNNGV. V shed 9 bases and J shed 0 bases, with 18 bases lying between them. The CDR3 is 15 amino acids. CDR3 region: CASCLDRPSSYEQYF. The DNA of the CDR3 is TGTGCCAGTTGCTTGGACCGCCCGAGCTCCTACGAGCAGTACTTC.

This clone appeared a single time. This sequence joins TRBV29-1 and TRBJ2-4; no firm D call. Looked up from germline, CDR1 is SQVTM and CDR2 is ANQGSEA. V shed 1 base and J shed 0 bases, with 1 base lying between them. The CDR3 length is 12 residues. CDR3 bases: TGCAGCGTTGAAGTAGCCAAAAACATTCAGTACTTC. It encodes CSVEVAKNIQYF.

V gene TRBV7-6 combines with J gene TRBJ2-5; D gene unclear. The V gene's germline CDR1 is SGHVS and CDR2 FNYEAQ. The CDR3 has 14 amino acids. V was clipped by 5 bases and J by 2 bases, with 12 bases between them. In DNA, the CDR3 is TGTGCCAGCAGCCCGCTTGGCGAACAAGAGACCCAGTACTTC. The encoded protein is CASSPLGEQETQYF.

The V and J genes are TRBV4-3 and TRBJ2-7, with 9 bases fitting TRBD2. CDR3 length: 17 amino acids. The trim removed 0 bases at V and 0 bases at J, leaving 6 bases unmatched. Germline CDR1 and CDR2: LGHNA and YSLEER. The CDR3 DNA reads TGCGCCAGCAGCCAAGATAGACTAGCGGAGAGCTCCTACGAGCAGTACTTC. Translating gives CASSQDRLAESSYEQYF.

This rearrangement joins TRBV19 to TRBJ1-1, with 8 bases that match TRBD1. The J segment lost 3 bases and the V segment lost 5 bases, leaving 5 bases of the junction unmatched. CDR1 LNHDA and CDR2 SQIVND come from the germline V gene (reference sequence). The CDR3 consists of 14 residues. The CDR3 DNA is TGTGCCAGTAGTGACAGGGGATCGGACACTGAAGCTTTCTTT. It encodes CASSDRGSDTEAFF.

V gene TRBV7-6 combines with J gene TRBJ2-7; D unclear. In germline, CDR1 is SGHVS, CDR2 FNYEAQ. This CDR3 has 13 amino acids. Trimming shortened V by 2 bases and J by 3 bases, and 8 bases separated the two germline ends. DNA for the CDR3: TGTGCCAGCAGCTTAACTGGATTCTACGAGCAGTACTTC. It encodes CASSLTGFYEQYF.

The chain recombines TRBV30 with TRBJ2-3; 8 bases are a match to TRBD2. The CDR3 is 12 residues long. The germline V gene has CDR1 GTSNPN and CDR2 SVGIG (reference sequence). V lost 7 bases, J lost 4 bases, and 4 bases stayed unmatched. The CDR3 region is CAFGLAPDTQYF. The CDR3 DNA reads TGTGCCTTCGGACTAGCTCCAGATACGCAGTATTTT.

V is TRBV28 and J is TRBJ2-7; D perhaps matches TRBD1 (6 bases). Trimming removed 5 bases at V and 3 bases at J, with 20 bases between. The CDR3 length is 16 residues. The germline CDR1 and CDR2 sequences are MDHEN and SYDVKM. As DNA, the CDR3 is TGTGCCAGCAGTACCGGGACACCGGCCTGGATCTACGAGCAGTACTTC. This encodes CASSTGTPAWIYEQYF. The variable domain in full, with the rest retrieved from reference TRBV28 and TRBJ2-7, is DVKVTQSSRYLVKRTGEKVFLECVQDMDHENMFWYRQDPGLGLRLIYFSYDVKMKEKGDIPEGYSVSREKKERFSLILESASTNQTSMYLCASSTGTPAWIYEQYFGPGTRLTVT.

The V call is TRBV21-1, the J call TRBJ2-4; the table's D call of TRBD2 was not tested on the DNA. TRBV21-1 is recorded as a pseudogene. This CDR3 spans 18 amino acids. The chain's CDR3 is CASIPSGGAYFGKNIQYF. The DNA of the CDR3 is TGTGCCAGCATCCCTAGCGGGGGGGCCTATTTTGGCAAAAACATTCAGTACTTC.

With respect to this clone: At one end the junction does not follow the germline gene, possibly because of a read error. CDR3 region: CAGSVGQGSLYGYTF. The CDR3 DNA is TGTGCCGGCAGTGTGGGCCAGGGGTCCCTCTATGGCTACACCTTC. The chain employs TRBV6-1 and TRBJ1-2; D is possibly TRBD1 (6 bases). Germline CDR1 is MNHNS and CDR2 is SASEGT. CDR3 length equals 15 residues.

CDR3 sequence reads: CASSLWHGPDEKLFF. Written as DNA, the CDR3 is TGTGCCAGCAGTTTGTGGCACGGGCCTGATGAAAAACTGTTTTTT. The chain is built from TRBV27 and TRBJ1-4; D remains ambiguous. V gave up 3 bases and J gave up 6 bases, with 14 bases separating them. Germline CDR1 and CDR2: MNHEY and SMNVEV (reference sequence). CDR3 length equals 15 residues.

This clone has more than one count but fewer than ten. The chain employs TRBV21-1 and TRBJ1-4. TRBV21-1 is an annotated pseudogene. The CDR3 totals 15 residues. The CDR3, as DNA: TGTGCCAGCAGCTTCATAGGTGGATGCGCTGAAAAACTGTTTTTT. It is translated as CASSFIGGCAEKLFF.

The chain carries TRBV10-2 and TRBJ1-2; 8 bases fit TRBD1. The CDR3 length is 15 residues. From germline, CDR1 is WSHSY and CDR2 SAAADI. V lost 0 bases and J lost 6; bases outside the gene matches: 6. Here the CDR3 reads CASSESRDRFDGYTF. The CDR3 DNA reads TGCGCCAGCAGTGAGTCCCGGGACAGGTTCGATGGCTACACCTTC.

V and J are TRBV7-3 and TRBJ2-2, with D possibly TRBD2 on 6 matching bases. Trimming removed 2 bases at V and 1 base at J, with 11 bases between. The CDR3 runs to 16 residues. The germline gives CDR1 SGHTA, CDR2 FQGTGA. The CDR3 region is CASSLYGLRNTGELFF. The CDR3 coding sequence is TGTGCCAGCAGCTTATACGGACTACGGAACACCGGGGAGCTGTTTTTT.

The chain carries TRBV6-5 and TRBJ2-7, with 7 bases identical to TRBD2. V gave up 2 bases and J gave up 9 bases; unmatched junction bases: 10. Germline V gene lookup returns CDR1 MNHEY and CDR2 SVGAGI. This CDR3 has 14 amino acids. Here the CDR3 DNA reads TGTGCCAGCAGTTACGAAGCGGGAACTGGATTGCAGTACTTC. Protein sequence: CASSYEAGTGLQYF.

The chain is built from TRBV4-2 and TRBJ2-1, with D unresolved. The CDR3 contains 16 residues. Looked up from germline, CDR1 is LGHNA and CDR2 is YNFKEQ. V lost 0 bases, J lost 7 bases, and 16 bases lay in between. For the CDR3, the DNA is TGTGCCAGCAGCCAAGATCGTAGGACCCTTTGGAATGAGCAGTTCTTC. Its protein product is CASSQDRRTLWNEQFF.

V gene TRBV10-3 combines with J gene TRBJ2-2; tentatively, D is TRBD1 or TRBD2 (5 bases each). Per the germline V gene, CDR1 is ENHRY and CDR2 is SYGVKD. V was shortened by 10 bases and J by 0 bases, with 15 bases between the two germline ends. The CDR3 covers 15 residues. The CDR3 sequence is CATVARDPNTGELFF. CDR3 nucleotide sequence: TGTGCCACCGTTGCAAGGGACCCGAACACCGGGGAGCTGTTTTTT.

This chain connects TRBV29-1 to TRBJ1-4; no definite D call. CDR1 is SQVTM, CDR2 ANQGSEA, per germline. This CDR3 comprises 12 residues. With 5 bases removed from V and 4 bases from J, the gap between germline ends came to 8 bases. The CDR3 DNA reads TGCAGCGTTAGGGCCTATAATGAAAAACTGTTTTTT. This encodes CSVRAYNEKLFF.

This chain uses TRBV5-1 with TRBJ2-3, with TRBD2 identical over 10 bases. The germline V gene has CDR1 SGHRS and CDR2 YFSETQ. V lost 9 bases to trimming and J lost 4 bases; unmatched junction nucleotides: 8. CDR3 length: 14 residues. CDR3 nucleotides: TGCGCCACCGCCCTAGCGGGAGTACCAGATACGCAGTATTTT. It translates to CATALAGVPDTQYF.